The 27 T cell receptor beta chains below come from one sample, sequenced in a study of a mutant IDH1 vaccine in newly diagnosed glioma. These receptors are not linked to any known antigen. The method was immunoSEQ multiplex PCR; TCRdb's version includes in-frame clones alone and lacks a portion of them. The table lists around 50,000 clones, almost 65% of them singletons, with 4% to 6% in the top ten. Sample time point: week 47, end of study. Vaccination comprised doses that each held 300 ug of mutant IDH1 20-mer peptide, plus topical imiquimod. Sequences were derived from peripheral blood mononuclear cells (PBMCs), sampled from a glioma patient whose treatment included an IDH1 peptide vaccine. These receptors originate from a middle-aged man with glioma. Some clones in this sample may be carry-over from other donors' samples.

The table lists this clone with a few counts. The V gene is TRBV10-2, the J gene TRBJ2-7; the D is unclear. Trimming removed 3 bases at V and 4 bases at J, with 7 bases between. CDR3 length: 12 amino acids. Germline-derived CDR1 and CDR2 are WSHSY and SAAADI. Here the CDR3 reads CASSDYYYEQYF. CDR3 bases: TGCGCCAGCAGTGATTACTATTACGAGCAGTACTTC.

The chain carries TRBV6-5 and TRBJ1-1; D call uncertain. Germline values: CDR1 MNHEY, CDR2 SVGAGI. V was pared by 4 bases and J by 5 bases, with 20 bases between. The length of the CDR3 is 16 residues. CDR3 amino acids: CASSSILNLLTTEAFF. In DNA, the CDR3 is TGTGCCAGCAGTTCGATTCTAAACCTACTAACGACTGAAGCTTTCTTT.

This clone has a handful of counts. CDR3 protein: CASSLVGTEYSNQPQHF. In nucleotides, the CDR3 is TGTGCCAGCAGCTTAGTAGGCACAGAGTATAGCAATCAGCCCCAGCATTTT. V and J are TRBV11-2 and TRBJ1-5; no clear D gene. The CDR3 is 17 residues long. The V gene lost 1 base and the J gene lost 0 bases, with 13 bases spanning the gap. Germline CDR1 reads SGHAT; CDR2 reads FQNNGV.

The rearrangement uses TRBV18 and TRBJ1-5; D is uncertain. The CDR3 runs to 12 residues. Trimming removed 2 bases at V and 7 bases at J, with 6 bases between. Germline CDR1 and CDR2: KGHSH and LQKENI. The CDR3 sequence: CASSPIPQPQHF. As DNA, the CDR3 is TGTGCCAGCTCACCAATTCCCCAGCCCCAGCATTTT. Full variable domain (rest looked up from reference TRBV18 and TRBJ1-5): NAGVMQNPRHLVRRRGQEARLRCSPMKGHSHVYWYRQLPEEGLKFMVYLQKENIIDESGMPKERFSAEFPKEGPSILRIQQVVRGDSAAYFCASSPIPQPQHFGDGTRLSIL.

The chain links TRBV5-1 to TRBJ2-5; no clear D. Between the trimmed V and J ends, which lost 4 bases and 5 bases, there was a span of 12 bases. This CDR3 is built from 13 residues. CDR1 is SGHRS, CDR2 YFSETQ, per germline. CDR3 coding DNA: TGCGCCAGCAGCGCAAGACTGCGGGAGACCCAGTACTTC. Amino acids: CASSARLRETQYF.

This rearrangement joins TRBV6-6 to TRBJ2-7; perhaps TRBD1 as D (5 bases). Germline assignment: CDR1 MNHNY and CDR2 SVGAGI (reference sequence). The ends were cut back, 2 bases at V and 0 bases at J, with 14 bases in the middle. CDR3 size: 16 residues. The DNA of the CDR3 is TGTGCCAGCAGTTACCTAGGGGCTATCCCCTCCTACGAGCAGTACTTC. It specifies CASSYLGAIPSYEQYF.

This rearrangement joins TRBV7-9 to TRBJ2-7; maybe TRBD1 (6 bases). CDR3 length equals 15 residues. V was clipped by 1 base and J by 0 bases, with 10 bases between them. Germline values: CDR1 SEHNR, CDR2 FQNEAQ (reference sequence). CDR3 bases: TGTGCCAGCAGCTTAGTACAGGGAGACTCCTACGAGCAGTACTTC. As protein: CASSLVQGDSYEQYF.

The chain recombines TRBV14 with TRBJ1-2; no clear D. This CDR3 contains 12 residues. The germline V gene encodes CDR1 SGHDN and CDR2 FVKESK. Trimming cost V 2 bases and J 0 bases, with 1 base left between them. The CDR3 DNA sequence: TGTGCCAGCAGCCAAACTAACTATGGCTACACCTTC. This encodes CASSQTNYGYTF.

V usage is TRBV7-6 and J usage is TRBJ1-5; perhaps TRBD1 as D (5 bases). There are 15 residues in the CDR3. V lost 1 base and J 0 bases, leaving 7 bases between the germline ends. Germline CDR1 SGHVS, CDR2 FNYEAQ. The CDR3 DNA is TGTGCCAGCAGCTTAGGGGGGAATAGCAATCAGCCCCAGCATTTT. Protein: CASSLGGNSNQPQHF. The variable domain in full, with the rest retrieved from reference TRBV7-6 and TRBJ1-5, is GAGVSQSPRYKVTKRGQDVALRCDPISGHVSLYWYRQALGQGPEFLTYFNYEAQQDKSGLPNDRFSAERPEGSISTLTIQRTEQRDSAMYRCASSLGGNSNQPQHFGDGTRLSIL.

This chain links TRBV5-1 with TRBJ1-4; no clear D. V shed 4 bases and J shed 0 bases, with 7 bases lying between them. The CDR3 consists of 14 residues. Germline V gene data show CDR1 as SGHRS and CDR2 as YFSETQ. The CDR3: CASSAGSTNEKLFF. CDR3 DNA: TGCGCCAGCAGCGCCGGGTCAACTAATGAAAAACTGTTTTTT.

Remarks on this clone: No DNA is shown, since the ends of the CDR3 on it are uncertain; the CDR3 is the one TCRdb lists. The chain carries TRBV2 and TRBJ2-2; the listed D gene, TRBD2, was not tested against the DNA. The CDR3 spans 11 residues, counting both ends. Germline lookup yields CDR1 SNHLY and CDR2 FYNNEI. The CDR3 protein is CASLRAGELFF.

This clone occurred a few times. The chain employs TRBV10-2 and TRBJ1-1, with 8 bases matching TRBD1. Losses at the gene ends were 6 bases for V and 2 bases for J; bases not matched to a gene: 2. Germline V gives CDR1 WSHSY, CDR2 SAAADI. This CDR3 has 13 amino acids. The CDR3 sequence: CASRQGVNTEAFF. CDR3 nucleotide sequence: TGCGCCAGCAGACAGGGGGTAAACACTGAAGCTTTCTTT.

V usage is TRBV13 and J usage is TRBJ2-3, with 8 bases matching TRBD2. The V segment lost 3 bases and the J segment 1 base; nucleotides outside the gene matches: 3. CDR3 length: 15 amino acids. Per germline, CDR1 PRHDT and CDR2 FYEKMQ (reference sequence). This CDR3 reads CASSFGGAGTDTQYF. The CDR3 DNA reads as TGTGCCAGCAGCTTCGGGGGGGCCGGCACAGATACGCAGTATTTT.

The chain couples TRBV10-2 to TRBJ1-1, with 7 positions matching TRBD1. Germline V gene data show CDR1 as WSHSY and CDR2 as SAAADI. V dropped 3 bases and J dropped 2; count of bases not matched to a gene: 9. The length of the CDR3 is 16 residues. The CDR3 reads CASSDLGGWENTEAFF. The DNA for the CDR3 is TGCGCCAGCAGTGACCTAGGGGGCTGGGAAAACACTGAAGCTTTCTTT.

The chain combines TRBV27 with TRBJ2-1, with 7 bases that match TRBD1. With V trimmed by 5 bases and J by 10 bases, 14 bases remained unmatched. The CDR3 has 15 residues. The germline V gene has CDR1 MNHEY and CDR2 SMNVEV (reference sequence). CDR3 DNA: TGTGCCAGCAGTCCATGGACAGGATCAGGGCGGGAGCAGTTCTTC. As protein: CASSPWTGSGREQFF.

The chain uses TRBV18 and TRBJ2-6; D unresolved. The ends were cut back, 2 bases at V and 4 bases at J, with 6 bases in the middle. Germline-derived CDR1 and CDR2 are KGHSH and LQKENI. The CDR3 has 14 amino acids. The CDR3 DNA is TGTGCCAGCTCACCAGGTTCCGGGGCCAACGTCCTGACTTTC. Its protein is CASSPGSGANVLTF.

V is TRBV6-1 and J is TRBJ2-2, with 13 bases lining up with TRBD2. This CDR3 region has 14 residues. V shed 6 bases, J shed 6 bases, and the junction held 1 base outside the gene matches. Germline CDR1 reads MNHNS; CDR2 reads SASEGT. CDR3 DNA: TGTGCCAGCAGAGGACTAGCGGGGGCCGGGGAGCTGTTTTTT. Its translation is CASRGLAGAGELFF.

V gene TRBV6-1 combines with J gene TRBJ1-1; D gene uncertain. V lost 7 bases and J lost 4, with 16 bases in between. CDR3 length equals 14 residues. Germline V gene sequence: CDR1 MNHNS, CDR2 SASEGT. CDR3 coding DNA: TGTGCCAGCACCCATCCACCCGAGGGCACTGAAGCTTTCTTT. Amino acid sequence: CASTHPPEGTEAFF.

The chain has TRBV5-1 and TRBJ2-3; 11 bases are a match to TRBD2. With 4 bases clipped from V and 2 bases from J, the junction kept 6 bases outside the gene matches. The CDR3 consists of 16 residues. From germline, CDR1 is SGHRS and CDR2 YFSETQ. Written as DNA, the CDR3 is TGCGCCAGCAGCGACCTAGCGGGGGGACCCACAGATACGCAGTATTTT. Translation gives CASSDLAGGPTDTQYF.

This clone is a singleton in its sample. The genes are TRBV5-4 and TRBJ2-5, with TRBD2 matching 11 bases. This CDR3 is built from 14 residues. Trimming removed 5 bases from V and 5 bases from J; junction bases left unmatched: 5. CDR1 and CDR2 (germline): SGHNT, YYREEE (reference sequence). CDR3 in DNA: TGTGCCAGCAGATCACTAGCGGGGGAGGAGACCCAGTACTTC. Its protein is CASRSLAGEETQYF.

This clone was recorded a few times. This sequence joins TRBV29-1 and TRBJ2-1, with D possibly TRBD1 on 6 matching bases. The CDR3 runs 11 residues. The germline V gene has CDR1 SQVTM and CDR2 ANQGSEA. The CDR3: CSGGNNNEQFF. CDR3 nucleotides: TGCAGTGGGGGCAATAACAATGAGCAGTTCTTC.

The chain joins TRBV6-5 to TRBJ1-5, with 7 positions matching TRBD1. Looked up from germline, CDR1 is MNHEY and CDR2 is SVGAGI. Unmatched junction bases numbered 7, after V lost 5 bases and J lost 6 bases. The CDR3 covers 14 residues. The CDR3 spells CASSPGTAFQPQHF. The CDR3 nucleotides are TGTGCCAGCAGTCCAGGGACAGCCTTTCAGCCCCAGCATTTT.

The chain carries TRBV4-2 and TRBJ1-4; D unresolved. Germline CDR1 LGHNA, CDR2 YNFKEQ. Trimming cost V 4 bases and J 0 bases, with 9 bases left between them. The CDR3 contains 15 residues. This chain's CDR3 is CASSRDVTTNEKLFF. The CDR3, as DNA: TGTGCCAGCAGCCGGGATGTGACAACTAATGAAAAACTGTTTTTT.

J is TRBJ1-2 and V is TRBV2; no clear D. The CDR3 covers 12 residues. In germline, CDR1 is SNHLY, CDR2 FYNNEI. V was cut by 5 bases and J by 1 base, with 5 bases left in between. CDR3 protein: CASSSDNYGYTF. The CDR3 DNA reads TGTGCCAGCAGTAGTGATAACTATGGCTACACCTTC.

V is TRBV20-1 and J is TRBJ1-1; the D gene is possibly TRBD1 (5 bases). CDR3 length: 11 residues. CDR1 is DFQATT and CDR2 is SNEGSKA in the germline V gene (reference sequence). V was pared by 6 bases and J by 4 bases, with 9 bases between. The CDR3 loop reads CSADDSTEAFF. The CDR3 nucleotides are TGCAGTGCCGATGACAGCACTGAAGCTTTCTTT.

This clone was seen a few times. The V call is TRBV27, the J call TRBJ1-1; D possibly corresponds to TRBD1 (5 bases). The CDR3 extends over 17 amino acids. Germline V gene lookup returns CDR1 MNHEY and CDR2 SMNVEV (reference sequence). V was shortened by 8 bases and J by 1 base, with 23 bases between the two germline ends. The CDR3: CASGVPRRGRANTEAFF. The CDR3 DNA is TGTGCCAGCGGAGTCCCTCGACGGGGCAGAGCGAACACTGAAGCTTTCTTT.

The chain carries TRBV2 and TRBJ1-5; D gene unclear. The V end lost 3 bases, the J end lost 7 bases, and 13 bases lay between the germline ends. This CDR3 has 14 amino acids. Germline V gives CDR1 SNHLY, CDR2 FYNNEI. CDR3 nucleotide sequence: TGTGCCAGCAGTGATGAGTCAGGCGGGCAGCCCCAGCATTTT. Protein product: CASSDESGGQPQHF.